Listed below are T cell receptor beta chains from one sample, sequenced in a study of Tregs in tolerant kidney transplant recipients. The assay was immunoSEQ multiplex PCR, and TCRdb's table has in-frame clones only and misses some. The repertoire consists of around 61,000 clones, with about 83% occurring once and the leading ten covering under 6.5%. The sample comprised CD4+ T cells from blood. The origin of the receptors is a human donor in good health. Both conserved end residues are part of each CDR3. The D gene is left open where the match is weak. Size values are once, few and many counts, or a class for expanded clones, and some rows have none.

J | V | D | size | DNA | CDR3
TRBJ2-7 | TRBV25-1 | NA | NA | TGTGCCAGCAGTGAGAGGGTACACTCCTACGAGCAGTACTTC | CASSERVHSYEQYF
TRBJ2-7 | TRBV9 | NA | NA | TGTGCCAGCAGCGTAGAAAGTAGATCTCTCGACGAGCAGTACTTC | CASSVESRSLDEQYF
TRBJ2-1 | TRBV7-8 | NA | NA | TGTGCCACAACTAAACCGCCCGGGCGCGATGAGCAGTTCTTC | CATTKPPGRDEQFF
TRBJ2-2 | TRBV4-3 | TRBD2 | NA | TGCGCCAGCAGCCAAGATCTAGCGGGGGTGAACACCGGGGAGCTGTTTTTT | CASSQDLAGVNTGELFF
TRBJ1-1 | TRBV6-5 | NA | NA | TGTGCCAGCAGTTACTCAGCCGGGGAAAGGGTGGCTTTCTTT | CASSYSAGERVAFF
TRBJ1-2 | TRBV4-1 | NA | NA | TGCGCCAGCAGCCAAGCGGGGAGCTATGGCTACACCTTC | CASSQAGSYGYTF
TRBJ2-1 | TRBV11-3 | NA | NA | TGTGCCAGCAGCTTAGAGTCGAGCTCCTACAATGAGCAGTTCTTC | CASSLESSSYNEQFF
TRBJ1-2 | TRBV7-8 | NA | NA | TGTGCCAGCAGCTTAGCCGCAGCCGACTATGGCTACACCTTC | CASSLAAADYGYTF
TRBJ2-5 | TRBV4-1 | TRBD1 | few | TGCGCCAGCAGCTTTAAGGGGGGACAGGTGGGGCGAGAGACCCAGTACTTC | CASSFKGGQVGRETQYF
TRBJ1-1 | TRBV10-3 | TRBD1 | NA | TGTGCCACCGCCTCGGGACAGGCAAAACCAATGAACACTGAAGCTTTCTTT | CATASGQAKPMNTEAFF
TRBJ1-3 | TRBV18 | NA | NA | TGTGCCAGCTCGCCGGGAACTGGAAACACCATATATTTT | CASSPGTGNTIYF
TRBJ2-3 | TRBV5-1 | NA | NA | TGCGCCAGCAGCTTCCCCAGGGCCACAGATACGCAGTATTTT | CASSFPRATDTQYF
TRBJ2-7 | TRBV4-1 | TRBD2 | once | TGCGCCAGCAGCCAATCCCGGTGGGGCGGGAGGGCCCACGAGCAGTACTTC | CASSQSRWGGRAHEQYF
TRBJ2-7 | TRBV7-9 | TRBD1 | NA | TGTGCCAGCAGCTTAGCCCCGACAGGGGGCAGGAGCTACGAGCAGTACTTC | CASSLAPTGGRSYEQYF
TRBJ1-3 | TRBV18 | NA | medium-sized | TGTGCCAGCTCACCAGGAGGACAGTACTCTGGAAACACCATATATTTT | CASSPGGQYSGNTIYF
TRBJ1-1 | TRBV19 | NA | NA | TGTGCCAGTAGTACCCCAGGGGTCTGGGCTGAAGCTTTCTTT | CASSTPGVWAEAFF
TRBJ2-7 | TRBV29-1 | NA | NA | TGCAGCGTTGAAGCGCCAGGAGTAACCAGCTCCTACGAGCAGTACTTC | CSVEAPGVTSSYEQYF
TRBJ1-2 | TRBV6-6 | NA | NA | TGTGCCAGCAGCCTCGAGTCGGTATATGGCTACACCTTC | CASSLESVYGYTF
TRBJ2-1 | TRBV20-1 | NA | NA | TGCAGTGCTGTGCAGTCCAATGAGCAGTTCTTC | CSAVQSNEQFF
TRBJ1-2 | TRBV7-3 | NA | few | TGTGCCAGCAGCCCTAGGGGGGGAGTCTCCTATGGCTACACCTTC | CASSPRGGVSYGYTF